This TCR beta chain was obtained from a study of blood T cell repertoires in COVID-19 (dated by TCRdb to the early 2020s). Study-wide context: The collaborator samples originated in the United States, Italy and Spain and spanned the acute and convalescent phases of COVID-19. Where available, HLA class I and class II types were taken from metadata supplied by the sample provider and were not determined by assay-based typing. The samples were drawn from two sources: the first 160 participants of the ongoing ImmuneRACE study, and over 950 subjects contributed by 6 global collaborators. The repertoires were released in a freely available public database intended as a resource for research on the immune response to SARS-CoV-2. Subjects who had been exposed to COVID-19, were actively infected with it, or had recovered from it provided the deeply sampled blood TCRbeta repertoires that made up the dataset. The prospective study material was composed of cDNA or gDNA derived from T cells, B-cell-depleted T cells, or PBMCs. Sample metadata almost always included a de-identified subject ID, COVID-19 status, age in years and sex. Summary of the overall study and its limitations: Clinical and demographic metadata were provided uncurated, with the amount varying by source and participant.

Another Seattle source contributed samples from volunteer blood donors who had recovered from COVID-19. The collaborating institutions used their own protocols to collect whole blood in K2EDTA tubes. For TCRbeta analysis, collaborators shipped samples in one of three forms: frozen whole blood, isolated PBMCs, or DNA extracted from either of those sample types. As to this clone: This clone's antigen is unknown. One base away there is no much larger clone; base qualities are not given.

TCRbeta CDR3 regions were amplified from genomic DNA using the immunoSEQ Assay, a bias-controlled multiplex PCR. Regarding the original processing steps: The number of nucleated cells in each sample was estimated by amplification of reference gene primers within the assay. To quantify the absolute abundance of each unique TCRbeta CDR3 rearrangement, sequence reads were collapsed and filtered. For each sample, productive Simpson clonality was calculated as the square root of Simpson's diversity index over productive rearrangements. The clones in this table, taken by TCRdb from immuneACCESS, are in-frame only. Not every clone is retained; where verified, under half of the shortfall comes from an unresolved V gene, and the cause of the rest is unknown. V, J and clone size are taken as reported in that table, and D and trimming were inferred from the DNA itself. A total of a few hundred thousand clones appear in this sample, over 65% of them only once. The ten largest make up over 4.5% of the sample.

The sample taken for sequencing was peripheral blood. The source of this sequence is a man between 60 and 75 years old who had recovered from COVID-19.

The bases are TGCGCCAGCAGCCAAACGGTGTTTGGTGCCGGGGAGCTGTTTTTT. Translated, this gives CASSQTVFGAGELFF. The rearrangement joined TRBV4-1 to TRBJ2-2, with the D gene call left open. Looking up the germline V gene yields CDR1 MGHRA and CDR2 YSYEKL. The V end loses 2 bases and the J end loses 6 bases, and a stretch of 13 bases separates them. Spanning cysteine to phenylalanine, the CDR3 consists of 15 amino acids. Only the CDR3 part of the read is kept: 45 bases, read in frame from the first base.